This TCR beta chain was documented in a study of tumor-infiltrating lymphocytes in glioblastoma multiforme. Whole-study results and caveats: No surface-marker sorting into functional T cell subtypes was done.

In the case of this clonotype: The antigen remains unidentified. Mismatch with germline at one junction end may stem from a read error.

Germline values: CDR1 DFQATT, CDR2 SNEGSKA (reference sequence). The CDR3 has 17 amino acids. TCR beta libraries were built from RNA through three nested multiplex PCR rounds using modified ARM-PCR. Input was 0.5 ug total RNA, reverse-transcribed with a C-beta primer. Each CDR3 protein is one row after TCRdb ran MiXCR on the multiplex PCR reads. Of 8,000 to 10,000 distinct CDR3 sequences detected, around 71% appear once; the ten largest clones hold approximately 58%. Sequencing was performed on brain tumor tissue. The chain links TRBV20-1 to TRBJ1-1, with 9 bases identical to TRBD1. The source of this sequence is a male donor with glioblastoma. In DNA, the CDR3 is TGCAGTGCTAGAGATCCACAGGGGGCAGGTATCGACACTGGAGCTTTCTTC. It translates to CSARDPQGAGIDTGAFF.